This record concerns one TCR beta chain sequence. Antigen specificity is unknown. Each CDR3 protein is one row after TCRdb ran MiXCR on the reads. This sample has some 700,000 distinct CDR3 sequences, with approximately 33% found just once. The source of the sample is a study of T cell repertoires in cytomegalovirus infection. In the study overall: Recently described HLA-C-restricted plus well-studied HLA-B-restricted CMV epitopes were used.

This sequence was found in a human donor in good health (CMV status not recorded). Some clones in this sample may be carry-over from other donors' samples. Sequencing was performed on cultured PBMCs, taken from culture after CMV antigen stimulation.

This CDR3 is CAGRPGLSDTQYF. The CDR3 nucleotides read TGTGCCGGACGACCGGGACTATCGGATACGCAGTATTTT. The chain uses TRBV6-5 and TRBJ2-3; 7 positions agree with TRBD2. J lost 6 bases, V lost 11 bases, and 11 bases had no gene match. CDR1 is MNHEY and CDR2 is SVGAGI in the germline V gene. CDR3 size: 13 residues.